This entry lists 30 T cell receptor beta chains sequenced from one sample in a study of T cells in women clearing cervical HPV infection. Sequenced by immunoSEQ multiplex PCR; TCRdb stores in-frame clones only, minus some. Found here are more than 15,000 clones; the top ten clones hold 13% to 15%. The sequenced sample was blood buffy coat. The receptor source for this set is a woman between 18 and 75 years old with a cervical HPV16 infection that either progressed to CIN3+ or cleared (not recorded which).

As concerns this clone: Read sequence stops 3 residues before the CDR3 end, and the germline J gene provides the missing end. The rearrangement links TRBV28 to TRBJ2-1, with 11 bases matching TRBD2. V was pared by 5 bases and J by 4 bases, with 4 bases of the junction left unmatched. This CDR3 comprises 15 residues. Per the germline V gene, CDR1 is MDHEN and CDR2 is SYDVKM. This chain's CDR3 is CASSDGLAGYNEQFF. The covered CDR3 bases are TGTGCCAGCAGTGACGGACTAGCGGGTTACAATGAG.

Remarks on this clone: Sequencing ends 3 residues short of the CDR3 end; the germline J gene provides the rest. The chain joins TRBV10-3 to TRBJ2-3; D might be TRBD2 (5 bases). CDR1 is ENHRY and CDR2 is SYGVKD in the germline V gene. This CDR3 is built from 14 residues. V was cut by 8 bases and J by 0 bases, with 12 bases left in between. Incomplete CDR3 DNA: TGTGCCATCCGGAGCGGCCTTAGCACAGATACG. It translates to CAIRSGLSTDT. The whole CDR3 region reads CAIRSGLSTDTQYF.

Of note for this clone: The read ends 3 residues before the CDR3 terminus; that terminus is restored from the germline J gene. This chain joins TRBV6-2 or TRBV6-3 and TRBJ2-7, with D uncertain. CDR1 MNHEY and CDR2 SVGEGT come from the germline V gene. CDR3 length: 12 residues. The V end was cut by 4 bases, the J end by 3 bases, with 7 bases between. The CDR3 bases that were read are TGTGCCAGCAGTTCTGCTAGCTACGAG. Protein product: CASSSASYE. The complete CDR3 sequence is CASSSASYEQYF.

Points on this clone: The read stops 3 residues short of the end of the CDR3; the missing end is completed from the germline J gene. This chain connects TRBV28 to TRBJ2-7, with 9 bases fitting TRBD1. There are 15 residues in the CDR3. V shed 11 bases and J 2 bases; nucleotides not matched to a gene: 13. Germline V gene lookup returns CDR1 MDHEN and CDR2 SYDVKM. The CDR3 reads CAALNRDRATYEQYF. The DNA read from the CDR3 is TGTGCCGCCCTGAACCGGGACAGGGCAACCTACGAG.

Details on this clone: The CDR3 end is not reached by the read, which stops 3 residues before it; the germline J gene fills it in. V and J are TRBV10-3 and TRBJ2-1, with TRBD2 identical over 7 bases. There are 13 residues in the CDR3. CDR1 is ENHRY, CDR2 SYGVKD, per germline. J gave up 4 bases and V 3 bases, and 0 bases lay outside the gene matches. The CDR3 loop is CAISEAGYNEQFF. CDR3 DNA, as far as it was read: TGTGCCATCAGTGAAGCGGGGTACAATGAG.

With regard to this clone: The read finishes 3 residues shy of the CDR3 end, and the germline J gene is used to complete it. The chain employs TRBV7-9 and TRBJ1-2; D not resolved. Germline assignment: CDR1 SEHNR and CDR2 FQNEAQ (reference sequence). CDR3 length equals 12 residues. The CDR3 spells CASSVSPGGYTF. The DNA read from the CDR3 is TGTGCCAGCAGCGTGTCACCGGGGGGC.

In regard to this clone: The read gets to within 3 residues of the CDR3 end, and the germline J gene fills in the rest. The chain combines TRBV4-2 with TRBJ2-3; 13 nucleotides match TRBD2. Germline CDR1 reads LGHNA; CDR2 reads YNFKEQ. Trimming cost V 2 bases and J 4 bases; bases outside gene matches: 9. The CDR3 is 18 amino acids. The CDR3 protein is CASSQSLGTSGAPDTQYF. Incomplete CDR3 DNA: TGTGCCAGCAGCCAAAGCCTCGGGACTAGCGGGGCCCCAGATACG.

About this clone: Sequencing ends 3 residues short of the CDR3 end; the germline J gene provides the rest. The J gene is TRBJ1-1, the V gene TRBV16; TRBD1 aligns across 9 bases. V lost 0 bases to trimming and J lost 7 bases; unmatched junction nucleotides: 6. Germline CDR1 KGHSY, CDR2 FQNENV. The CDR3 has 15 residues. The sequenced CDR3 bases are TGTGCCAGCAGCCAATCTGGGACAGGGAGGGGTGAA. Its translation is CASSQSGTGRGE. The entire CDR3 sequence reads CASSQSGTGRGEAFF.

A remark on this clone: The read comes to an end 3 residues before the CDR3 does, leaving the germline J gene to fill in the end. The chain joins TRBV5-1 to TRBJ2-5; 9 bases match TRBD2. After removal of 5 bases from V and 2 bases from J, the junction contained 4 bases not matched to a gene. The CDR3 spans 14 residues. Germline-derived CDR1 and CDR2 are SGHRS and YFSETQ. CDR3 DNA (partial): TGCGCCAGCAGGGCGGGGGGGACGCAAGAGACC. Amino acid sequence: CASRAGGTQET. The entire CDR3 is CASRAGGTQETQYF.

In the case of this clone: The read comes to an end 3 residues before the CDR3 does, leaving the germline J gene to fill in the end. This chain joins TRBV12-3 or TRBV12-4 and TRBJ2-2, with D possibly TRBD1 on 6 matching bases. V shed 7 bases and J shed 7 bases, with 13 bases lying between them. The CDR3 length is 13 residues. The CDR3 bases that were read are TGTGCCAGCAACCTACAGGGAAGCGGGGAG. Its translation: CASNLQGSGE. The entire CDR3 is CASNLQGSGELFF.

In regard to this clone: The CDR3 end is not reached by the read, which stops 3 residues before it; the germline J gene fills it in. The chain combines TRBV5-1 with TRBJ2-6; TRBD1 matches at 7 bases. The CDR3 sequence is 19 residues long. Germline-derived CDR1 and CDR2 are SGHRS and YFSETQ. Trimming removed 0 bases from V and 1 base from J; junction bases left unmatched: 10. The DNA read from the CDR3 is TGCGCCAGCAGCTTGGTCGTGACAGGGATTGGGTCTGGGGCCAACGTC. It translates to CASSLVVTGIGSGANV. Given in full, the CDR3 is CASSLVVTGIGSGANVLTF.

Comments on this clone: The CDR3 goes on 3 residues after the read ends, and that part is filled in from the germline J gene. The V and J genes are TRBV20-1 and TRBJ2-7, with 9 bases fitting TRBD2. The ends lost 0 bases at V and 4 bases at J; junction bases unmatched: 10. The V gene's germline CDR1 is DFQATT and CDR2 SNEGSKA (reference sequence). The CDR3 runs to 16 residues. The sequenced CDR3 bases are TGCAGTGCTAGAGACATCAAGACTAGCGGCCCATACGAG. Its protein product is CSARDIKTSGPYE. The complete CDR3 reads CSARDIKTSGPYEQYF.

Of note for this clone: The read ends 3 residues early relative to the CDR3; the germline J gene fills the gap. The chain is built from TRBV14 and TRBJ2-1; TRBD1 matches at 8 bases. The CDR3 sequence is 17 residues long. Germline CDR1 SGHDN, CDR2 FVKESK. The J segment lost 2 bases and the V segment lost 4 bases, leaving 10 bases of the junction unmatched. The sequenced CDR3 bases are TGTGCCAGCAGCCTCGGACAGGGCAGCCCAACCTACAATGAG. Protein product: CASSLGQGSPTYNE. Given in full, the CDR3 is CASSLGQGSPTYNEQFF. The full variable domain, rest sourced from reference TRBV14 and TRBJ2-1, is EAGVTQFPSHSVIEKGQTVTLRCDPISGHDNLYWYRRVMGKEIKFLLHFVKESKQDESGMPNNRFLAERTGGTYSTLKVQPAELEDSGVYFCASSLGQGSPTYNEQFFGPGTRLTVL.

On this clone: The missing CDR3 end, 3 residues past where the read stops, is filled in from the germline J gene. The chain recombines TRBV20-1 with TRBJ2-1; TRBD2 matches 16 bases. The CDR3 totals 19 residues. Germline V gene lookup returns CDR1 DFQATT and CDR2 SNEGSKA (reference sequence). With 0 bases clipped from V and 6 bases from J, the junction kept 11 bases outside the gene matches. CDR3 bases read: TGCAGTGCTAGAGATTTCGGGACTAGCGGGGGGGCCCCTTCCAATGAG. Amino acid sequence: CSARDFGTSGGAPSNE. The whole CDR3 is CSARDFGTSGGAPSNEQFF.

As concerns this clone: The CDR3 is cut off 3 residues early in the read; its end comes from the germline J gene. The chain joins TRBV7-7 to TRBJ2-3, with 7 positions matching TRBD1. V lost 5 bases and J lost 2; bases outside the gene matches: 7. Germline-derived CDR1 and CDR2 are SSHAT and FNYEAQ (reference sequence). The CDR3 has 15 amino acids. Partial CDR3 DNA: TGTGCCAGCAGCCGCACAGGGGTCTCCACAGATACG. Its translation: CASSRTGVSTDT. The full CDR3 protein reads CASSRTGVSTDTQYF.

Remarks on this clone: The read ends 3 residues early relative to the CDR3; the germline J gene fills the gap. V usage is TRBV29-1 and J usage is TRBJ1-2, with a possible D match to TRBD1 (6 bases). Germline V CDR1 and CDR2: SQVTM, ANQGSEA. V was clipped by 3 bases and J by 0 bases, with 14 bases between them. The CDR3 has 15 residues. CDR3 DNA (partial): TGCAGCGTTGATTCCGGACAGTTAGCTAACTATGGC. Its protein is CSVDSGQLANYG. The complete CDR3 sequence is CSVDSGQLANYGYTF. Full variable domain (missing parts from reference TRBV29-1 and TRBJ1-2): SAVISQKPSRDICQRGTSLTIQCQVDSQVTMMFWYRQQPGQSLTLIATANQGSEATYESGFVIDKFPISRPNLTFSTLTVSNMSPEDSSIYLCSVDSGQLANYGYTFGSGTRLTVV.

Of note for this clone: The DNA ends 3 residues before the CDR3 does, and the rest of the CDR3 is filled in from the germline J gene. This sequence joins TRBV12-5 and TRBJ2-3; a possible D gene is TRBD2 (5 bases). This CDR3 has 21 residues. V dropped 1 base and J dropped 1 base, with 27 bases sitting between them. Germline V lookup: CDR1 LGHNT, CDR2 FRNRAP. The CDR3 here is CASGLDCGYTGWGNCTDTQYF. The sequenced part of the CDR3 DNA is TGTGCTAGTGGTTTGGATTGCGGGTATACCGGCTGGGGAAACTGCACAGATACG.

In the case of this clone: The CDR3 is cut off 3 residues early in the read; its end comes from the germline J gene. The chain uses TRBV25-1 and TRBJ2-3, with TRBD2 identical over 10 bases. CDR3 length equals 17 residues. Trimming at V came to 5 bases and at J to 2 bases, leaving 10 bases not matched to a gene. Per germline, CDR1 MGHDK and CDR2 SYGVNS. CDR3 in amino acids: CASSSGTSAPYTDTQYF. The part of the CDR3 DNA that was read is TGTGCCAGCAGTTCCGGGACTAGCGCGCCCTACACAGATACG. Full variable domain (remainder filled in from reference TRBV25-1 and TRBJ2-3): EADIYQTPRYLVIGTGKKITLECSQTMGHDKMYWYQQDPGMELHLIHYSYGVNSTEKGDLSSESTVSRIRTEHFPLTLESARPSHTSQYLCASSSGTSAPYTDTQYFGPGTRLTVL.

In regard to this clone: The read comes to an end 3 residues before the CDR3 does, leaving the germline J gene to fill in the end. The V gene is TRBV18, the J gene TRBJ2-4, with 7 positions matching TRBD1. CDR1 is KGHSH and CDR2 is LQKENI in the germline V gene. The CDR3 runs to 17 residues. Incomplete CDR3 DNA: TGTGCCAGCTCCCCGTCCGGGACAGCAAGACTTAACTATGGT. This translates into CASSPSGTARLNYG. The full CDR3 protein reads CASSPSGTARLNYGQYF.

On this clone: Coverage ceases 3 residues before the CDR3 finishes, and the germline J gene fills in the end. J is TRBJ2-7 and V is TRBV24-1, with 10 bases aligning to TRBD1. V shed 5 bases and J 3 bases; nucleotides not matched to a gene: 6. Looked up from germline, CDR1 is KGHDR and CDR2 is SFDVKD. The CDR3 has 15 residues. This CDR3 reads CATSGQGASSYEQYF. The CDR3 DNA, read in part, is TGTGCCACCAGTGGACAGGGGGCATCGAGCTACGAG.

This clone ranks as medium-sized in terms of frequency. Read coverage stops 3 residues before the CDR3 terminus; the germline J gene supplies the remainder. V usage is TRBV28 and J usage is TRBJ1-5; D remains unclear. Germline CDR1 is MDHEN and CDR2 is SYDVKM. The CDR3 covers 16 residues. The V end lost 5 bases, the J end lost 0 bases, and 14 bases lay between the germline ends. Incomplete CDR3 DNA: TGTGCCAGCAGTCGTTCACGGGGTTATAGCAATCAGCCC. Translation gives CASSRSRGYSNQP. The full CDR3 protein is CASSRSRGYSNQPQHF.

This clone is identified as medium-sized from frequency. The read ends 3 residues shy of where the CDR3 ends; the end is completed using the germline J gene. The V gene is TRBV20-1, the J gene TRBJ2-5; a possible D gene is TRBD2 (6 bases). Germline CDR1 reads DFQATT; CDR2 reads SNEGSKA (reference sequence). Trimming removed 3 bases from V and 7 bases from J, with 12 bases in between. The CDR3 spans 12 residues. CDR3 sequence: CSASGGGWTQYF. CDR3 DNA, as far as it was read: TGCAGTGCTAGCGGGGGAGGATGGACC.

The CDR3 bases that were read are TGTGCCAGCAGCCAAACTCCGGGACTAGCGGGAGAAGGTCGGGGTTACGAG. Protein sequence: CASSQTPGLAGEGRGYE. The entire CDR3 reads CASSQTPGLAGEGRGYEQYF. The chain carries TRBV14 and TRBJ2-7; TRBD2 aligns across 14 bases. The CDR3 end lies 3 residues beyond the end of the read and is filled in from the germline J gene. The CDR3 sequence is 20 residues long. V shed 2 bases, J shed 4 bases, and the junction held 16 bases outside the gene matches. Per the germline V gene, CDR1 is SGHDN and CDR2 is FVKESK.

In the case of this clone: The read ends 3 residues before the CDR3 terminus; that terminus is restored from the germline J gene. V gene TRBV12-3 or TRBV12-4 combines with J gene TRBJ1-4; no definite D call. This CDR3 is built from 15 residues. V was shortened by 5 bases and J by 2 bases, with 12 bases between the two germline ends. The CDR3 protein is CASSPSRSTNEKLFF. The sequenced CDR3 bases are TGTGCCAGCAGTCCCTCTAGGAGCACTAATGAAAAA.

As concerns this clone: The read gets to within 3 residues of the CDR3 end, and the germline J gene fills in the rest. This sequence joins TRBV7-3 and TRBJ2-3, with 7 bases that match TRBD1. Germline loops: CDR1 SGHTA, CDR2 FQGTGA. This CDR3 has 17 amino acids. Losses at the gene ends were 5 bases for V and 1 base for J; bases not matched to a gene: 12. The CDR3 sequence: CASSPAEGGRGTDTQYF. CDR3 DNA (partial): TGTGCCAGCAGCCCAGCTGAAGGGGGCCGGGGCACAGATACG.

As regards this clone: The read halts 3 residues ahead of the CDR3 end, with the missing end drawn from the germline J gene. This chain links TRBV11-2 with TRBJ2-2, with D uncertain. The CDR3 has 14 amino acids. Germline CDR1 is SGHAT and CDR2 is FQNNGV. V was cut by 5 bases and J by 0 bases, with 7 bases left in between. The CDR3 spells CASSTHSNTGELFF. The DNA read from the CDR3 is TGTGCCAGCAGCACCCACTCGAACACCGGGGAG.

CDR3 protein: CAWSPGVPYEQYF. The part of the CDR3 DNA that was read is TGTGCCTGGAGTCCGGGGGTACCTTACGAG. The chain has TRBV30 and TRBJ2-7; a weak D match, TRBD2 (6 bases). Read coverage stops 3 residues before the CDR3 terminus; the germline J gene supplies the remainder. The CDR3 is made up of 13 amino acids. V was pared by 2 bases and J by 4 bases, with 12 bases between. Per germline, CDR1 GTSNPN and CDR2 SVGIG (reference sequence).

A remark on this clone: Compared with germline, one end of the junction differs, possibly owing to a read error. The read ends 3 residues before the CDR3 terminus; that terminus is restored from the germline J gene. The gene calls are TRBV12-3 or TRBV12-4 and TRBJ2-3; D perhaps matches TRBD2 (6 bases). The length of the CDR3 is 15 residues. The CDR3 spells CASRLGGPSTDTQYF. The CDR3 bases that were read are TGTGCCAGCAGGTTAGGAGGGCCGAGCACAGATACG.

Comment on this clone: The read ends 3 residues early relative to the CDR3; the germline J gene fills the gap. J is TRBJ2-7 and V is TRBV5-4, with D perhaps matching TRBD1 (5 bases). Deletions cut 2 bases from V and 5 bases from J, with 11 bases between. The V gene's germline CDR1 is SGHNT and CDR2 YYREEE (reference sequence). CDR3 length: 13 amino acids. CDR3 in amino acids: CASSFQGLHEQYF. The sequenced part of the CDR3 DNA is TGTGCCAGCAGCTTCCAGGGTTTACACGAG. Together with reference TRBV5-4 and TRBJ2-7, the CDR3 gives the full variable domain: ETGVTQSPTHLIKTRGQQVTLRCSSQSGHNTVSWYQQALGQGPQFIFQYYREEENGRGNFPPRFSGLQFPNYSSELNVNALELDDSALYLCASSFQGLHEQYFGPGTRLTVT.

As for this clone: Coverage ceases 3 residues before the CDR3 finishes, and the germline J gene fills in the end. V is TRBV20-1 and J is TRBJ2-7; 8 bases line up with TRBD2. Germline V lookup: CDR1 DFQATT, CDR2 SNEGSKA (reference sequence). Losses at the gene ends were 1 base for V and 4 bases for J; bases not matched to a gene: 3. The CDR3 is 13 residues long. The sequenced CDR3 bases are TGCAGTGCTAGAGTAGCGGGACAATACGAG. Its protein product is CSARVAGQYE. The CDR3 reads in full as CSARVAGQYEQYF.